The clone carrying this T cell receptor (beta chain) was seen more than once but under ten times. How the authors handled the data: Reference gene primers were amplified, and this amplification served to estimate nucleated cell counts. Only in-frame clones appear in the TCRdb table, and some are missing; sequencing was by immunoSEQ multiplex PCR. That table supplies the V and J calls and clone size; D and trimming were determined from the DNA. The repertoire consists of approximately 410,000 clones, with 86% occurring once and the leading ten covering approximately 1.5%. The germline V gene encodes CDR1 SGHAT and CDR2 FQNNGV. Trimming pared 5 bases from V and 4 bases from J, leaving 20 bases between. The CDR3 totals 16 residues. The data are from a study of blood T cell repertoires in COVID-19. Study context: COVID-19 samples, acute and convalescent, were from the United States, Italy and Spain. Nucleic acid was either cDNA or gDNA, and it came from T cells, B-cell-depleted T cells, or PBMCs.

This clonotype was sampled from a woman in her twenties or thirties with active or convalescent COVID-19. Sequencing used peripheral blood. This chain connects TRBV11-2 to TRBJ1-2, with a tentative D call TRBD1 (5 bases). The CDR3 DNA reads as TGTGCCAGCAGCCCCCTGGGGGACTCGCCTAGCTATGGCTACACCTTC. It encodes CASSPLGDSPSYGYTF.